This T cell receptor beta chain was documented in a study of cytomegalovirus exposure and HLA in healthy donors. CDR3 length: 14 amino acids. With 4 bases removed from V and 0 bases from J, the gap between germline ends came to 8 bases. Germline V gene data show CDR1 as SGHTS and CDR2 as YDEGEE. In the PCR, 60 Vbeta and 13 Jbeta primers were used. TCRdb's table, derived via immunoSEQ multiplex PCR, lists solely in-frame clones and lacks some. This sample has over 90,000 clones, with around 74% found just once. The TCR sequence derives from an older woman in good health and CMV-seropositive. The sequenced material came from PBMCs. This rearrangement joins TRBV5-8 to TRBJ1-5; no definite D call. The CDR3 DNA is TGTGCCAGCAGCCCGGGTTATAGCAATCAGCCCCAGCATTTT. Encoded protein: CASSPGYSNQPQHF.